This TCR beta chain came from a study of blood T cell repertoires in COVID-19. For the study at large: Specimens from acute and convalescent COVID-19 originated in the United States, Italy and Spain. Sources were T cells, B-cell-depleted T cells, or PBMCs; the material itself was cDNA or gDNA.

Data came from immunoSEQ multiplex PCR; TCRdb stores just in-frame clones and leaves some out. The profile shows 150,000 or so clones, approximately 88% of them singletons. In germline, CDR1 is SGHRS, CDR2 YFSETQ. The CDR3 extends over 15 amino acids. After removal of 2 bases from V and 4 bases from J, the junction contained 7 bases not matched to a gene. The sequence came from a woman aged 55-69 years with acute or convalescent COVID-19. Sequencing was done on a sample of peripheral blood. J is TRBJ2-3 and V is TRBV5-1; 7 bases match TRBD1. CDR3 region: CASSLLTGSADTQYF. The CDR3, as DNA: TGCGCCAGCAGCTTATTGACAGGGTCTGCAGATACGCAGTATTTT.